This TCR beta chain was recorded in a study of T-cell reconstitution after alpha-beta-depleted transplantation in children. The CDR3 spans 15 residues. Germline lookup yields CDR1 SEHNR and CDR2 FQNEAQ (reference sequence). V was pared by 5 bases and J by 0 bases, with 11 bases between. Unique molecular identifiers were used in preparing the TCRbeta library. TCRdb reprocessed the PCR reads with MiXCR, giving one entry per CDR3 protein. Of 300,000 or so distinct CDR3 sequences listed, approximately 9.6% are singletons. This material consisted of PBMCs from the stem cell graft donor, taken from the stem cell graft. The chain is built from TRBV7-9 and TRBJ2-1; D perhaps matches TRBD2 (6 bases). This TCR derives from a human donor who donated a stem cell graft to a child with SCID. The CDR3 is CASSRGTASYNEQFF. DNA for the CDR3: TGTGCCAGCAGCCGCGGGACTGCCTCCTACAATGAGCAGTTCTTC.